This T cell receptor (beta chain) was found in a study of T cell changes during pregnancy in multiple sclerosis. V was shortened by 10 bases and J by 1 base, with 8 bases between the two germline ends. The germline CDR1 and CDR2 sequences are ENHRY and SYGVKD. CDR3 size: 12 residues. The assay was immunoSEQ multiplex PCR, and TCRdb's table has in-frame clones only and misses some. The sample lists around 83,000 clones; approximately 90% were seen once. This chain connects TRBV10-3 to TRBJ2-1, with D perhaps matching TRBD2 (6 bases). The sequence came from a female donor with multiple sclerosis, enrolled in a pregnancy study. The starting material was CD4+ T cells from peripheral blood mononuclear cells, obtained in the second trimester of pregnancy. The CDR3 reads CATGGSYNEQFF. In DNA, the CDR3 is TGTGCCACCGGGGGATCCTACAATGAGCAGTTCTTC.